This TCR beta chain was recorded in a study of T cell responses to AZD1222 COVID-19 vaccine. General study points: Clonal diversity was possibly underestimated, and white British individuals and females predominated among donors.

The CDR3 length is 15 residues. Trimming shortened V by 4 bases and J by 5 bases, and 17 bases separated the two germline ends. Germline V gene sequence: CDR1 LGHDT, CDR2 YNNKEL (reference sequence). Of note for this clone: Its antigen is as yet unknown.

The repertoire was sequenced with immunoSEQ multiplex PCR; TCRdb's copy has only in-frame clones and lacks some. Of about 120,000 clones listed, about 88% are singletons. The sequence derives from an adult who received the AZD1222 COVID-19 vaccine. The sequenced sample was peripheral blood, obtained 28 days after the second AZD1222 dose. V and J are TRBV3-1 (or the pseudogene TRBV3-2) and TRBJ1-1; D unresolved. CDR3 sequence (DNA): TGTGCCAGCAGCCCCACTAGCTACGGGAGGACTGAAGCTTTCTTT. As protein: CASSPTSYGRTEAFF.